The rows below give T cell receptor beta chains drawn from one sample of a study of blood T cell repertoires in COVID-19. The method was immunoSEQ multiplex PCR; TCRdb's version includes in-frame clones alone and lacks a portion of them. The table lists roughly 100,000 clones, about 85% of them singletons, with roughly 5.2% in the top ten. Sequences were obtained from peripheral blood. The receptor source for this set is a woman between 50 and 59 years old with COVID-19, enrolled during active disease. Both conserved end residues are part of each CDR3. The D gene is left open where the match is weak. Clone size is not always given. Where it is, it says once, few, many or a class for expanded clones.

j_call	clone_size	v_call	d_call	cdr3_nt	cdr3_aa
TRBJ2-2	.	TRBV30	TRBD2	TGTGCCTGGACCGGCTTGGATCCGGGGAGGGACACCGGGGAGCTGTTTTTT	CAWTGLDPGRDTGELFF
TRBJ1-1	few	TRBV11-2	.	TGTGCCAGCAGCCAGGGCCAGGGAAACACTGAAGCTTTCTTT	CASSQGQGNTEAFF
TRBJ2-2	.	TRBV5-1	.	TGCGCCAGCAGCTTGAGGGGGGGCACCGGGGAGCTGTTTTTT	CASSLRGGTGELFF
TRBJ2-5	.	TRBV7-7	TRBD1	TGTGCCAGCTCCCAGGACAGGGTAGGAGTGACCCAGTACTTC	CASSQDRVGVTQYF
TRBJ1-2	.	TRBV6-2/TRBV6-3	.	TGTGCCAGCAGTTGGCAGGGGAGTTCTATTTACACCTTC	CASSWQGSSIYTF
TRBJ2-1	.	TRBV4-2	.	TGTGCCAGCAGCCAAGATTTAAGGGGCTGGGCATACAATGAGCAGTTCTTC	CASSQDLRGWAYNEQFF
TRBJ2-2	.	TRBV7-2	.	TGTGCCAGCAGCTTAACCAGGACGAACACCGGGGAGCTGTTTTTT	CASSLTRTNTGELFF
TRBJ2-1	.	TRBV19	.	TGTGCCAGTAGTATAGCCACAGGCTATTTGGACTACAATGAGCAGTTCTTC	CASSIATGYLDYNEQFF
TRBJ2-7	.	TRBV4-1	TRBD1	TGCGCCAGCAGCCAAGGGGGACAGGGATATTACGAGCAGTACTTC	CASSQGGQGYYEQYF
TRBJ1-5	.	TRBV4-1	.	TGCGCCAGCAGCCAAGAGGGGGGAGTCGGCAATCAGCCCCAGCATTTT	CASSQEGGVGNQPQHF
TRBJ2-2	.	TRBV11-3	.	TGTGCCAGCAGCTTAGATAGGGAGGTGACCGGGGAGCTGTTTTTT	CASSLDREVTGELFF
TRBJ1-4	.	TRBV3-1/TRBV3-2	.	TGTGCCAGCAGCCAAGTAACAGGGTATGGAGAAAAACTGTTTTTT	CASSQVTGYGEKLFF
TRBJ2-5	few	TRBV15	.	TGTGCCACCAGCAGAGATCTAGGGTTCGGAGGAGAGACCCAGTACTTC	CATSRDLGFGGETQYF
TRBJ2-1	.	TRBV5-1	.	TGCGCCAGCAGCCTGACAGACAATGAGCAGTTCTTC	CASSLTDNEQFF
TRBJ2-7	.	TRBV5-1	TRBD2	TGCGCCAGCAGCCGCAACGGGGGGTCGGGAGAGCAGTACTTC	CASSRNGGSGEQYF
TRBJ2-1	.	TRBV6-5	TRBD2	TGTGCCAGCAGGGGGCGGGGGGATGTCAATGAGCAGTTCTTC	CASRGRGDVNEQFF
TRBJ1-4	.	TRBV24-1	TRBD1	TGTGCCACCAGGATTGGGACAGATAATGAAAAACTGTTTTTT	CATRIGTDNEKLFF
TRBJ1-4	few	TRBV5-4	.	TGTGCCAGCAGCTTGGACTCCCTTCAGGGAAAACTGTTTTTT	CASSLDSLQGKLFF
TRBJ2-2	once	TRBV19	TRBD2	TGTGCCAGTACCATCCAGATAGCGGGGGGGGCCGGGGAGCTGTTTTTT	CASTIQIAGGAGELFF
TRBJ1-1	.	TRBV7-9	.	TGTGCCAGCAGCTCAGGGTTTGCTGAAGCTTTCTTT	CASSSGFAEAFF
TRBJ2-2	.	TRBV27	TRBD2	TGTGCCAGTATAGAGCGGGGGAACACCGGGGAGCTGTTTTTT	CASIERGNTGELFF
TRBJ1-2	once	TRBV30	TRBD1	TGTGCCTGGTTGGGACAGGCCGCCTATGGCTACACCTTC	CAWLGQAAYGYTF